Reported below is one T cell receptor beta chain. This clone was seen a handful of times. The antigen it recognizes is unknown. The record has no base qualities; no much larger clone is one base away. Measured from the cysteine to the phenylalanine, the CDR3 is 13 residues long. Only CDR3 DNA remains: 39 bases, in frame from the first base. From the germline V gene, CDR1 is MNHEY and CDR2 is SVGAGI. Cut back by 3 bases and 9 bases, the V and J ends lie 15 bases apart. The sample belongs to a study of metastatic and nonmetastatic thyroid tumors (dated by TCRdb to 2019 to 2021). Some background on the complete study: Repertoires from peripheral blood and from tumor or nodule tissue samples of malignant and benign thyroid patients were compared.

The research as a whole found: In both blood and tumor samples, TCR beta diversity was reported to be significantly higher in malignant tumors than in benign nodules.

The library was built by means of PCR. Sequenced using an Illumina HiSeq 4000. High-throughput sequencing was used to profile the TCR beta-chain CDR3 region of every patient. The source study handled its data this way. A classifier to discriminate distant-metastatic papillary thyroid cancer patients was built from CDR3 differences across clinicopathological groups. Repertoire diversity was assessed with the Shannon index, and tumor-blood repertoire similarity with the Morisita-Horn index. TCRdb applied fastp at Q25 and MiXCR to the public reads, then kept only in-frame beta chains. TCRdb's processing, not the study's, gives the V and J calls here. This sample gives under 9,000 clones in total; approximately 44% of them show up just once. The ten largest make up 30% to 40% of the sample. None of the patients had been given any treatment before thyroid surgery. The study retrospectively analysed patient clinical samples collected from 2012 to 2018 using T-cell receptor beta sequencing.

The sequence derives from a male donor with papillary thyroid cancer or a benign thyroid nodule (not recorded which). Some clones in this sample may be carry-over from other donors' samples. Input material: tumor tissue. The V and J segments used are TRBV6-5 and TRBJ2-7; the D gene is possibly TRBD1 or TRBD2, each agreeing over 6 bases. The DNA sequence is given as TGTGCCAGCAGTTATCGACGGGAGACAGGGCAGTACTTC. This encodes CASSYRRETGQYF.